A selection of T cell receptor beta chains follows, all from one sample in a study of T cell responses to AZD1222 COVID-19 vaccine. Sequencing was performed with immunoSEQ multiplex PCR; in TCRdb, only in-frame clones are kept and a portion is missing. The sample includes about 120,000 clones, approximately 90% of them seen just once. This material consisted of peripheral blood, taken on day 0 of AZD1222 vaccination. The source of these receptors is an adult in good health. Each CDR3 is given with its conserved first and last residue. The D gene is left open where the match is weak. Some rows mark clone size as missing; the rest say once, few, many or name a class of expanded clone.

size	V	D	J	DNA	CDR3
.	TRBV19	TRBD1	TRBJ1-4	TGTGCCAGTAGCCCGGGACAGGGGCCCTCGTCTAATGAAAAACTGTTTTTT	CASSPGQGPSSNEKLFF
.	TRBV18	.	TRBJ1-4	TGTGCCAGCTCACCACGGTACGATGATGAAAAACTGTTTTTT	CASSPRYDDEKLFF
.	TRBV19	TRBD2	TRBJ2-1	TGTGCCAGTAGTATGTTCTTGACTAGCGGAAACAATGAGCAGTTCTTC	CASSMFLTSGNNEQFF
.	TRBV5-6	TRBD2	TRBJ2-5	TGTGCCAGCAGCTGGACTAGCGGGAGGGCCGCACGGGAGACCCAGTACTTC	CASSWTSGRAARETQYF
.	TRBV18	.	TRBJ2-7	TGTGCCAGCTCACCCGGACAGACCCGTACGGAGCAGTACTTC	CASSPGQTRTEQYF
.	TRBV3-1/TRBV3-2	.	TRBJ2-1	TGTGCCAGCAGCCAGGGAGCCATAGATGAGCAGTTCTTC	CASSQGAIDEQFF
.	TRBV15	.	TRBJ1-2	TGTGCCACCAGCCGATCCGGGACGATGGCTAACTATGGCTACACCTTC	CATSRSGTMANYGYTF
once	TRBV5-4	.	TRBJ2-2	TGTGCCAGCAAAAGGGAGGTTAACACCGGGGAGCTGTTTTTT	CASKREVNTGELFF
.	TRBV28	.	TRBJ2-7	TGTGCCAGCAGTTTATCGAGGAGCTCCTACGAGCAGTACTTC	CASSLSRSSYEQYF
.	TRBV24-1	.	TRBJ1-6	TGTGCCACCAGTGAGGGGTATAATTCACCCCTCCACTTT	CATSEGYNSPLHF
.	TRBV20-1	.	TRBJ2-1	TGCAGTGCTAGATTTGGGGATGAGCAGTTCTTC	CSARFGDEQFF
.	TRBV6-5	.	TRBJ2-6	TGTGCCAGCAGTTACACGGCTGGGGCCAACGTCCTGACTTTC	CASSYTAGANVLTF
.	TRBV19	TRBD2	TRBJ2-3	TGTGCCAGTAGTATCGGGGGCGGGGGGTACACAGATACGCAGTATTTT	CASSIGGGGYTDTQYF
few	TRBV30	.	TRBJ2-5	TGTGCCTGGAGTGTGAGTGAATTAACCGAGACCCAGTACTTC	CAWSVSELTETQYF
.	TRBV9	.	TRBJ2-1	TGTGCCAGCAGCCCGCAAAGCGGGTCCTACAATGAGCAGTTCTTC	CASSPQSGSYNEQFF
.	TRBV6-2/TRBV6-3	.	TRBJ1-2	TGTGCCAGCAGTTATGATCAGGGGCGAGGCTATGGCTACACCTTC	CASSYDQGRGYGYTF
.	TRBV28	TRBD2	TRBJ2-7	TGTGCCAGCAGTCCGCGTCCCGGGACTAGAGTCTACGAGCAGTACTTC	CASSPRPGTRVYEQYF
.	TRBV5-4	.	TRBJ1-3	TGTGCCAGCAGCTTGCTTCTATCAGCCGGACACTCTGGAAACACCATATATTTT	CASSLLLSAGHSGNTIYF
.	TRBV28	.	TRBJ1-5	TGTGCCAGCAGTTTAAAGCTTAGCAATCAGCCCCAGCATTTT	CASSLKLSNQPQHF
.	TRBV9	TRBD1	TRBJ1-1	TGTGCCAGCAGCGAAACGGGACAGACATACACTGAAGCTTTCTTT	CASSETGQTYTEAFF
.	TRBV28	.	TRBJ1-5	TGTGCCAGCAGTGGACGGATAAGCAATCAGCCCCAGCATTTT	CASSGRISNQPQHF
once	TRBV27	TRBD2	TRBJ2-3	TGTGCCAGCAGTACCCACCCCTCCCGGGACTACTCCACAGATACGCAGTATTTT	CASSTHPSRDYSTDTQYF
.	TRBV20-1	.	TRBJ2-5	TGCAGTGCGCTGCTGTGGCAGAAATGGTACTTC	CSALLWQKWYF
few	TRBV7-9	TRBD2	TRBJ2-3	TGTGCCAGCGGGCTAGCGGGAGGATTCGGCACAGATACGCAGTATTTT	CASGLAGGFGTDTQYF
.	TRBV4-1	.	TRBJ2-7	TGCGCCAGCAGCCAAGATTGGGCCTCACGCTCCTACGAGCAGTACTTC	CASSQDWASRSYEQYF
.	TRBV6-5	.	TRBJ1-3	TGTGCCAGCAGTTACTCGGGGGAGGGAGGAAACACCATATATTTT	CASSYSGEGGNTIYF
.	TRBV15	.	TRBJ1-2	TGTGCCACCAGCAGAGATCTTTTTGTGGCCCGGGATGGCTACACCTTC	CATSRDLFVARDGYTF
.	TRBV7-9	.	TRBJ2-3	TGTGCCAGCAGCTTTTTGACCGGGCGAGATACGCAGTATTTT	CASSFLTGRDTQYF
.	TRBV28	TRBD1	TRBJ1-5	TGTGCCAGCGAGATGACAGGGCTCAATCAGCCCCAGCATTTT	CASEMTGLNQPQHF